Here is one T cell receptor (beta chain) with its context. The source of the sample is a study of blood T cell repertoires in COVID-19. This CDR3 region has 13 residues. CDR1 and CDR2 (germline): MNHEY, SVGAGI. V was clipped by 8 bases and J by 1 base, with 12 bases between them. Living in 24 US areas, the participants were between roughly 18 and 89 years of age. Individuals in the exposed group had encountered a COVID-19 case within 2 weeks preceding study entry. In the authors' workflow: Amplification of reference gene primers provided the estimated nucleated cell counts. The data were produced by immunoSEQ multiplex PCR, yet TCRdb's version contains in-frame clones alone and is incomplete. For V, J and clone size, that table is used; D and trimming come from the DNA. The sample lists 150,000 to 200,000 clones; around 80% were seen once.

This clonotype was obtained from a man in his 70s who had been exposed to COVID-19. Sequencing was carried out using PBMCs or T cells enriched from blood (not recorded which). V is TRBV6-5 and J is TRBJ2-7; D might be TRBD1 (6 bases). Here the CDR3 reads CASFKDSSYEQYF. DNA for the CDR3: TGTGCCAGCTTCAAGGACAGTTCCTACGAGCAGTACTTC.